This T cell receptor (beta chain) was obtained from a study of OX40 agonist ivuxolimab in advanced cancers. Data came from immunoSEQ multiplex PCR; TCRdb stores just in-frame clones and leaves some out. The sample shows approximately 50,000 clones, roughly 91% of them seen only once. The CDR3 length is 14 residues. Germline V CDR1 and CDR2: SGHTA, FQGNSA. The ends lost 2 bases at V and 2 bases at J; junction bases unmatched: 0. The chain carries TRBV7-2 and TRBJ2-5; 9 bases agree with TRBD2. This clonotype originated in an adult with an advanced solid tumor such as melanoma, head and neck, liver or kidney cancer. This specimen was CD4+ or CD8+ T cells sorted from blood, taken in a trial of the OX40 agonist ivuxolimab. The CDR3 spells CASSLSGGQETQYF. As DNA, the CDR3 is TGTGCCAGCAGCTTAAGCGGGGGGCAAGAGACCCAGTACTTC.